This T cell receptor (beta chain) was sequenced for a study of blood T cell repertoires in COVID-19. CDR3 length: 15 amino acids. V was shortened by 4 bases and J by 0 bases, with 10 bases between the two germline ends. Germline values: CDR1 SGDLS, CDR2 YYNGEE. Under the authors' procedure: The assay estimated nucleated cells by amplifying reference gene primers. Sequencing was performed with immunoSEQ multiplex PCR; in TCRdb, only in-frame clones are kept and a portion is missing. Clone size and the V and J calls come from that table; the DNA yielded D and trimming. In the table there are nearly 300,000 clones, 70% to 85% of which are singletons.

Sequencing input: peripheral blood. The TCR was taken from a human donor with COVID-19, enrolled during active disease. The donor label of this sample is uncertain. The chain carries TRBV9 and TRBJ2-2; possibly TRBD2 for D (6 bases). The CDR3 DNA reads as TGTGCCAGCAGCCCGGGACTCTCGAACACCGGGGAGCTGTTTTTT. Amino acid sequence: CASSPGLSNTGELFF.